The rows below give T cell receptor beta chains drawn from one sample of a study of blood T cell repertoires in COVID-19. TCRdb keeps only in-frame clones here, not all; method: immunoSEQ multiplex PCR. The profile shows about 41,000 clones, approximately 82% of them singletons. The sample taken for sequencing was peripheral blood. These receptors all stem from a woman older than 75 with active or convalescent COVID-19. Both conserved end residues are part of each CDR3. A D gene is named only where the DNA matches it firmly. The size field is filled for only some rows; it gives once, few, many or a size class.

CDR3 DNA | CDR3 protein | J gene | D gene | V gene | clone size
TGTGCCAGCAGTTACTCGGCTAGCGGCTACAATGAGCAGTTCTTC | CASSYSASGYNEQFF | TRBJ2-1 | TRBD2 | TRBV6-5 | -
TGTGCCAGCAGCTTGGATGGACAGGCTGGCTACACCTTC | CASSLDGQAGYTF | TRBJ1-2 | TRBD1 | TRBV5-4 | -
TGTGCCAGCCCGCCCCTACCCTCTGGAAACACCATATATTTT | CASPPLPSGNTIYF | TRBJ1-3 | - | TRBV21-1 | -
TGTGCCAGCAGCCGTCGTACTAGCGGGGGCTACGAGCAGTACTTC | CASSRRTSGGYEQYF | TRBJ2-7 | TRBD2 | TRBV7-2 | -
TGCGCCAGCAGCTTGGAAGGGGCAGGGTCCCTCCACTTT | CASSLEGAGSLHF | TRBJ1-6 | - | TRBV5-1 | -
TGTGCCAGCAGCGCGCGACTAGCGGGGGAGCAGTACTTC | CASSARLAGEQYF | TRBJ2-7 | TRBD2 | TRBV7-9 | -
TGTGCCAGCAGTTTATGGTCAGGGGGAACAGATACGCAGTATTTT | CASSLWSGGTDTQYF | TRBJ2-3 | TRBD1 | TRBV28 | -
TGTGCCAGTAGTATCGAGGGACAGGGACACTATGGCTACACCTTC | CASSIEGQGHYGYTF | TRBJ1-2 | TRBD1 | TRBV19 | -
TGTGCCAGCAGTGAAACGGGGTCTGAAGCTTTCTTT | CASSETGSEAFF | TRBJ1-1 | - | TRBV6-1 | few
TGCGCCAGCAGCCAAGATCCGGGTCTTATATCTGGAAACACCATATATTTT | CASSQDPGLISGNTIYF | TRBJ1-3 | - | TRBV4-1 | few
TGTGCCAGCAGCCCCGGGTTGAGCTCTGGAAACACCATATATTTT | CASSPGLSSGNTIYF | TRBJ1-3 | - | TRBV7-2 | once
TGTGCCAGCAGGTGGACAGGGGGCAATTATCAGCCCCAGCATTTT | CASRWTGGNYQPQHF | TRBJ1-5 | TRBD1 | TRBV6-5 | -
TGTGCCAGAAGCTTTGGGGACAGGGGGACTGAAGCTTTCTTT | CARSFGDRGTEAFF | TRBJ1-1 | TRBD1 | TRBV5-3 | -
TGTGCCAGCAGCCCGCGGAGGGTCTCCTACGAGCAGTACTTC | CASSPRRVSYEQYF | TRBJ2-7 | - | TRBV3-1/TRBV3-2 | -
TGTGCCAGCGGCAAAACAGGGGGCGCGACCCGTTATCAGCCCCAGCATTTT | CASGKTGGATRYQPQHF | TRBJ1-5 | TRBD1 | TRBV28 | once
TGCGCCAGCAGCCATACTAGAGCCCCAGAGACCCAGTACTTC | CASSHTRAPETQYF | TRBJ2-5 | - | TRBV5-1 | few
TGTGCCGATCTCTTAGGCAGACAGAACACTGAAGCTTTCTTT | CADLLGRQNTEAFF | TRBJ1-1 | - | TRBV5-8 | -
TGCGCCAGCAGCCAAGAAGGGGTAGCGGGAGGGCCCTCAGGCTATGAGCAGTTCTTC | CASSQEGVAGGPSGYEQFF | TRBJ2-1 | TRBD2 | TRBV4-1 | few
TGTGCCAGCAGCTTCGGGGGTCCAGATACGCAGTATTTT | CASSFGGPDTQYF | TRBJ2-3 | - | TRBV7-9 | -
TGTGCCAGCAGTGGGCGGGGTTCGACAGGGGCGCAGGGCTACACCTTC | CASSGRGSTGAQGYTF | TRBJ1-2 | TRBD1 | TRBV28 | -
TGTGCCAGAAGCTTAGTCAGGGATCAGGGTGAGAATCAGCCCCAGCATTTT | CARSLVRDQGENQPQHF | TRBJ1-5 | - | TRBV7-5 | -
TGTGCCAGCAGCTCTAGCACAGATACGCAGTATTTT | CASSSSTDTQYF | TRBJ2-3 | - | TRBV6-5 | -
TGTGCCAGCAGCCCCGAGGGCCCAGGGGCAGCTTTCTTT | CASSPEGPGAAFF | TRBJ1-1 | - | TRBV5-5 | once
TGCGCCAGCAGCCTCCGGACAGGGTCGGCCTACAATGAGCAGTTCTTC | CASSLRTGSAYNEQFF | TRBJ2-1 | TRBD1 | TRBV5-1 | -
TGTGCCAGCAGCCACATGGTCAACTATGGCTACACCTTC | CASSHMVNYGYTF | TRBJ1-2 | - | TRBV6-2/TRBV6-3 | -
TGTGCCAGCAGTTTACGCTCAGGCGATACTGAAGCTTTCTTT | CASSLRSGDTEAFF | TRBJ1-1 | - | TRBV28 | -
TGTGCCATCAGTGAGAACAGGGATCGACGGGGCTACACCTTC | CAISENRDRRGYTF | TRBJ1-2 | - | TRBV10-3 | -
TGTGCCTGGGCAAGGGGGGGGGAGCAGTACTTC | CAWARGGEQYF | TRBJ2-7 | - | TRBV30 | -
TGTGCCAGCTCATCGTTCCAAGAGACCCAGTACTTC | CASSSFQETQYF | TRBJ2-5 | - | TRBV18 | once
TGTGCCAGCAGCTTAATGGGACTAGCATCCAATGAGCAGTTCTTC | CASSLMGLASNEQFF | TRBJ2-1 | TRBD2 | TRBV7-3 | few
TGCAGTGCCGGGACAGGGACTAACTATGGCTACACCTTC | CSAGTGTNYGYTF | TRBJ1-2 | TRBD1 | TRBV29-1 | -
TGTGCCAGCAGCCGCAGCCTACCGGGGGAGACCCAGTACTTC | CASSRSLPGETQYF | TRBJ2-5 | - | TRBV28 | -
TGTGCCAGTAGCAACACAGATACGCAGTATTTT | CASSNTDTQYF | TRBJ2-3 | - | TRBV19 | -
TGTGCCAGCAGCTTACAGGGACAACCGAACACTGAAGCTTTCTTT | CASSLQGQPNTEAFF | TRBJ1-1 | - | TRBV7-9 | -
TGTGCCAGCAGCCAAGAGCTAGTCTCCACAGATACGCAGTATTTT | CASSQELVSTDTQYF | TRBJ2-3 | - | TRBV4-2 | few
TGCAGCGCCTCAGGGGCGGAAGGTTCACCCCTCCACTTT | CSASGAEGSPLHF | TRBJ1-6 | - | TRBV29-1 | -
TGTGCCTGTACGCCCCGTGGGACAGGGGGCCCCTACGAGCAGTACTTC | CACTPRGTGGPYEQYF | TRBJ2-7 | TRBD1 | TRBV30 | -
TGTGCCAGCGCCGTTGGGGGGGGAAAACTGTTTTTT | CASAVGGGKLFF | TRBJ1-4 | - | TRBV27 | once
TGTGCCAGCAGCCCCCCCAGCCGGGGAAATTCACCCCTCCACTTT | CASSPPSRGNSPLHF | TRBJ1-6 | - | TRBV28 | -
TGTGCCAGCAGCTCGGACAGGGCAATTTCAGGAAGCACTGAAGCTTTCTTT | CASSSDRAISGSTEAFF | TRBJ1-1 | TRBD1 | TRBV11-2 | -
TGCAGCGTTGAGGACAGGGCGGCTAACTATGGCTACACCTTC | CSVEDRAANYGYTF | TRBJ1-2 | TRBD1 | TRBV29-1 | -
TGTGCCTGGAGGCAAGCGGGAAGCACAGATACGCAGTATTTT | CAWRQAGSTDTQYF | TRBJ2-3 | TRBD2 | TRBV30 | -
TGTGCCAGCAGTTTGGACAGAAACACAGATACGCAGTATTTT | CASSLDRNTDTQYF | TRBJ2-3 | - | TRBV28 | -
TGTGCCAGCAGTGCCGACTACGCTAGTTCCGAGCAGTACTTC | CASSADYASSEQYF | TRBJ2-7 | - | TRBV28 | -
TGCGCCAGCAGCTCGGGACTCCTGGAGGTAACCAATGAGCAGTTCTTC | CASSSGLLEVTNEQFF | TRBJ2-1 | - | TRBV5-1 | -
TGTGCCAGTAGTGGGGGACTAGCGGGTTACGAGCAGTACTTC | CASSGGLAGYEQYF | TRBJ2-7 | TRBD2 | TRBV19 | -
TGTGCCAGCGGGCGAAGTTACAATCAGCCCCAGCATTTT | CASGRSYNQPQHF | TRBJ1-5 | - | TRBV2 | -
TGTGCCAGCAGCCCATACCCGGGACACCCGAACACTGAAGCTTTCTTT | CASSPYPGHPNTEAFF | TRBJ1-1 | - | TRBV11-2 | once
TGTGCCAGCAGCGACATACTAGCGGGAAGCCACAATGAGCAGTTCTTC | CASSDILAGSHNEQFF | TRBJ2-1 | TRBD2 | TRBV9 | few
TGTGCCAGCAGCAAAGTAGGGCAGACAGCCGGGGAGCTGTTTTTT | CASSKVGQTAGELFF | TRBJ2-2 | - | TRBV21-1 | -
TGCGCCAGCAGCTTCCTGACAGGGAGTGAGCAGTTCTTC | CASSFLTGSEQFF | TRBJ2-1 | TRBD1 | TRBV5-1 | -
TGTGCCAGCAGCTTGGGACAGATGCGAGGTGATGGCTACACCTTC | CASSLGQMRGDGYTF | TRBJ1-2 | - | TRBV5-4 | -
TGCGCCAGCGGCGGGCCTTCGGAAGCTTTCTTT | CASGGPSEAFF | TRBJ1-1 | - | TRBV5-1 | -
TGTGCCATTAGGGAGGGACCTTCAAGGACGAACTACAGAGCGGGGAACACCGGGGAGCTGTTTTTT | CAIREGPSRTNYRAGNTGELFF | TRBJ2-2 | TRBD2 | TRBV2 | -
TGTGCCAGTAGCCGAACTCCGGGACAGGGGGCGGTCAATGAGCAGTTCTTC | CASSRTPGQGAVNEQFF | TRBJ2-1 | TRBD1 | TRBV19 | once
TGTGCCAGCTCACCACCGGGGACAGGGGGCTACGAGCAGTACTTC | CASSPPGTGGYEQYF | TRBJ2-7 | TRBD1 | TRBV18 | -
TGTGCCAGTATGAAAACAGGTATACGGCACAATGGCTACACCTTC | CASMKTGIRHNGYTF | TRBJ1-2 | - | TRBV19 | -
TGTGCCAGCAGCCCTGGTTACACGAAAGAGACCCAGTACTTC | CASSPGYTKETQYF | TRBJ2-5 | - | TRBV5-6 | -
TGTGCCAGCAGCAACACGGCGGGACAGGGGGCGATAGTTTATACGCAGTATTTT | CASSNTAGQGAIVYTQYF | TRBJ2-3 | TRBD1 | TRBV7-9 | -
TGTGCCAGCAGCTCCGGGACAGGGGTAGGAGAGACCCAGTACTTC | CASSSGTGVGETQYF | TRBJ2-5 | TRBD1 | TRBV11-2 | -